The 9 T cell receptor beta chains given below trace back to one sample, sequenced in a study of blood T cell repertoires in COVID-19. Sequenced by immunoSEQ multiplex PCR; TCRdb stores in-frame clones only, minus some. The sample shows some 360,000 clones, about 90% of them seen only once. The sequencing sample was made of PBMCs or T cells enriched from blood (not recorded which). Source of these receptors: a woman younger than 45 who had been exposed to COVID-19.

This clone appeared a single time. Distinct nucleotide sequences in the sample also encode this CDR3. The V call is TRBV19, the J call TRBJ1-1; 7 positions match TRBD1. Germline V lookup: CDR1 LNHDA, CDR2 SQIVND (reference sequence). This CDR3 has 13 residues. Trimming at V came to 4 bases and at J to 3 bases, leaving 2 bases not matched to a gene. This CDR3 reads CASSTQGDTEAFF. The CDR3 coding sequence is TGTGCCAGTAGTACTCAGGGGGACACTGAAGCTTTCTTT.

This chain joins TRBV2 and TRBJ2-4; TRBD2 agrees at 11 bases. V lost 7 bases and J lost 1; bases outside the gene matches: 12. Germline CDR1 and CDR2: SNHLY and FYNNEI. The CDR3 is made up of 18 amino acids. This chain's CDR3 is CASKGLAELAGAKNIQYF. The CDR3 coding sequence is TGTGCCAGCAAGGGACTAGCGGAACTCGCGGGTGCCAAAAACATTCAGTACTTC.

The DNA of the CDR3 is TGTGCCAGCAGCGACGGCAGGTCCTACGAGCAGTACTTC. Amino acid sequence: CASSDGRSYEQYF. The chain is built from TRBV5-4 and TRBJ2-7; D remains unclear. The CDR3 covers 13 residues. The V end lost 4 bases, the J end lost 1 base, and 9 bases lay between the germline ends. CDR1 and CDR2 from the germline V gene are SGHNT and YYREEE (reference sequence).

The rearrangement links TRBV6-5 to TRBJ2-5; 8 positions agree with TRBD1. The junction had 8 bases not matched to a gene; V was cut back by 6 bases and J by 2 bases. The germline V gene has CDR1 MNHEY and CDR2 SVGAGI. This CDR3 comprises 15 residues. The DNA for the CDR3 is TGTGCCAGCAGACCGAGGACAGGGCCGCAAGAGACCCAGTACTTC. This encodes CASRPRTGPQETQYF.

The gene calls are TRBV27 and TRBJ2-7; 7 nucleotides agree with TRBD2. CDR1 and CDR2 from the germline V gene are MNHEY and SMNVEV (reference sequence). J was trimmed by 3 bases and V by 6 bases; bases with no gene match: 11. This CDR3 is 15 amino acids long. Written as DNA, the CDR3 is TGTGCCAGCAGAAGGGAACTAGCGTTTTACTACGAGCAGTACTTC. Amino acids: CASRRELAFYYEQYF.

This sequence joins TRBV6-6 and TRBJ1-5; 9 nucleotides line up with TRBD1. CDR1 and CDR2 (germline): MNHNY, SVGAGI (reference sequence). This CDR3 has 16 amino acids. V gave up 6 bases and J gave up 2 bases; unmatched junction bases: 8. The CDR3 region has the DNA TGTGCCAGCAGGAAACAGGGGGCCGCGGGCAATCAGCCCCAGCATTTT. Translation: CASRKQGAAGNQPQHF.

The genes are TRBV5-1 and TRBJ2-7; 11 bases match TRBD2. The germline V gene encodes CDR1 SGHRS and CDR2 YFSETQ. CDR3 length equals 16 residues. The trim removed 4 bases at V and 2 bases at J, leaving 8 bases unmatched. CDR3 nucleotides: TGCGCCAGCAGCCCGGATAGCGGGAGGGTGGCCTACGAGCAGTACTTC. The encoded protein is CASSPDSGRVAYEQYF.

The chain has TRBV28 and TRBJ1-2, with a tentative D call TRBD1 (5 bases). This CDR3 has 13 residues. V was shortened by 8 bases and J by 4 bases, with 14 bases between the two germline ends. Germline V CDR1 and CDR2: MDHEN, SYDVKM. The CDR3 reads CASAAGHGYGYTF. CDR3 DNA: TGTGCCAGCGCGGCAGGGCACGGCTATGGCTACACCTTC.

The chain carries TRBV19 and TRBJ1-1, with D unclear. CDR1 LNHDA and CDR2 SQIVND come from the germline V gene (reference sequence). The CDR3 is made up of 13 amino acids. V was pared by 3 bases and J by 1 base, with 6 bases between. The CDR3 spells CASSMLANTEAFF. CDR3 bases: TGTGCCAGTAGTATGTTGGCGAACACTGAAGCTTTCTTT.